This TCR beta chain was obtained from a study of blood T cell repertoires in COVID-19 (dated by TCRdb to 2020 to 2021). Looking at the study overall: Samples from collaborators originated in the United States, Italy and Spain and spanned both the acute and convalescent phases of COVID-19. The prospective study material was composed of cDNA or gDNA derived from T cells, B-cell-depleted T cells, or PBMCs. The dataset comprised deeply sampled blood TCRbeta repertoires from subjects exposed to, actively infected with, or recovered from COVID-19. The repertoires were made available in a free public database intended to serve as a resource for research on the immune response to SARS-CoV-2. The samples were drawn from two sources: the first 160 participants of the ongoing ImmuneRACE study, and 1,254 subjects contributed by 6 global collaborators. The sample metadata nearly always contained a de-identified subject ID, COVID-19 status, age in years and sex. Where available, HLA class I and class II types were obtained from metadata supplied by the sample provider rather than from assay-based typing.

Worth noting for this clone: Its antigen remains undetermined. Base-call qualities are not available, and no considerably larger clone is one nucleotide away.

The V end loses 3 bases and the J end loses 5 bases, and a stretch of 13 bases separates them. Spanning cysteine to phenylalanine, the CDR3 consists of 15 amino acids. Kept here is only the CDR3 DNA, which spans 45 bases and is read in frame from base 1. CDR1 and CDR2 were assigned from the germline V gene (reference sequence) as MNHEY and SMNVEV. On the study overall, not on this receptor specifically: The quantity of clinical and demographic metadata differed by source and by participant and was supplied without curation.

The immunoSEQ Assay, a bias-controlled multiplex PCR, was used to amplify TCRbeta CDR3 regions from genomic DNA. Processing in the source paper ran as follows. Nucleated cell counts per sample were estimated from amplification of reference gene primers within the assay. Sequence reads were collapsed and filtered to measure the absolute abundance of every unique TCRbeta CDR3 rearrangement. For each sample, productive Simpson clonality was calculated by taking the square root of Simpson's diversity index across productive rearrangements. TCRdb retrieved this table from immuneACCESS and kept in-frame rearrangements only. Not all clones are present; in checked studies, unresolved V genes account for under half, and no reason is known for the remainder. V and J calls and clone size are copied from that table; D and trimming were computed from the DNA. This sample holds 84,000 or so clones; roughly 78% were observed only once. The ten largest clones add up to 35% to 40% of the sample.

At one collaborating source in Seattle, patients were enrolled during active infection and were followed longitudinally through the course of disease. The collaborating institutions used their own protocols to collect whole blood in K2EDTA tubes. For TCRbeta analysis, collaborators shipped samples as frozen whole blood, isolated PBMCs, or DNA extracted from either of those sample types. Sample: peripheral blood. This TCR derives from a man in his 60s with COVID-19, enrolled during active disease. The chain joins TRBV27 to TRBJ2-2; TRBD1 is perhaps the D gene, given 6 matching bases. In nucleotide form, the sequence is TGTGCCAGCAGTTTCGGACAGAGATCAACCGGGGAGCTGTTTTTT. It encodes CASSFGQRSTGELFF.